This T cell receptor beta chain is drawn from a study of control samples from healthy donors and cancer patients. Germline V lookup: CDR1 SGHAT, CDR2 FQNNGV. This CDR3 comprises 13 residues. Trimming cost V 3 bases and J 3 bases, with 7 bases left between them. The protocol was immunoSEQ multiplex PCR, while the TCRdb copy is restricted to in-frame clones and leaves out a portion. Found here are 20,000 or so clones, more than 75% of them singletons; the top ten hold 8% to 10%. This clonotype was sampled from a woman aged 60-70 years with head and neck cancer. The source material was PBMCs. The chain couples TRBV11-2 to TRBJ2-3; tentatively, D is TRBD1 (5 bases). For the CDR3, the DNA is TGTGCCAGCAGCTTTCCAGGGACAGATACGCAGTATTTT. It yields the protein CASSFPGTDTQYF.